This TCR beta chain was identified in a study of T cells after posttransplantation cyclophosphamide (dated by TCRdb to the mid-2010s). About the full investigation: T cell repertoire reconstitution was tracked by TRB sequencing after myeloablative bone marrow transplantation in which posttransplantation cyclophosphamide was used as GVHD prophylaxis. Public TRB sequences were queried against a database of over 3,500 sequences associated with responses to pathogens, tumor antigens, self-antigens and alloantigens. Antigen receptor sequencing covered samples from about 40 PTCy-treated patients and 16 of their related bone marrow donors. Blood from all 30 or so PTCy patients who had 1-year posttransplant specimens underwent TRB sequencing. Up to roughly 3 additional blood samples from 2 to 5.2 years after transplant were also TRB-sequenced in 3 patients, as was pretransplant blood from several patients. Because TRA and TRB clonality correlated tightly in 10 or so samples, later TCR analyses were limited to TRB. General conclusions and limits of the study: Donor-recipient similarity was low at 1-2 months but increased during the first year, and donor CD8+ memory clones often dominated later blood repertoires. The TRB repertoires of T cells infiltrating skin or GI tract showed only limited overlap with the TRB repertoires of T cells in blood. Across the approximately 46 patients, TRB clonality was highly associated with recipient CMV seropositivity and CMV reactivation, and diversity with PTCy was similar to that in the CNI/methotrexate controls.

TRB sequencing was run on genomic DNA with either the immunoSEQ assay at survey resolution or the hsTCRB kit. The published analysis was carried out like this. The immunoSEQ software handled initial read processing, and the LymphoSeq R package was used for repertoire analyses. Clonality was calculated as 1 minus normalized Shannon entropy, and the Gini coefficient was also calculated for each TRB dataset. Phenotypes of unsorted samples were inferred by mapping TRB sequences from sorted subsets of the recipient or donor onto unsorted samples of the same recipient. Here the immuneACCESS table is served through TCRdb, limited to in-frame sequences with V and J called. Missing clones are a known gap in these copies; in checked studies unresolved V genes cover under half, and the rest lacks a known reason. The V and J calls and clone size were taken over from that table, and D and trimming were inferred from the DNA. The table puts roughly 35,000 clones in this sample, none counted just once. In total, the top ten clones hold 6.5% to 7% of the sample.

Related bone marrow donors provided peripheral blood samples on the day of marrow donation. Peripheral blood and bone marrow mononuclear cells were isolated by Ficoll-Hypaque density centrifugation and were cryopreserved. This clone occurred many times. Its binding antigen is unknown. Per-base quality was not reported, and no clone a single base away is much larger than it. This clonotype originated in a woman between 50 and 59 years old in good health and a related stem cell transplant donor. Sequenced material: PBMCs.

Here is the DNA: TGTGCCAGCAGCGAGGGGGGGGTATACAATGAGCAGTTCTTC. This sequence encodes CASSEGGVYNEQFF. In this chain, TRBV7-6 is recombined with TRBJ2-1, with a weak D call of TRBD2 (7 bases match). Per the germline V gene, SGHVS is the CDR1 and FNYEAQ is the CDR2. Including the terminal cysteine and phenylalanine, the CDR3 comprises 14 residues. Only CDR3 DNA is held: 42 bases, read in frame from base 1. The V end loses 5 bases and the J end loses 4 bases, and a stretch of 12 bases separates them.